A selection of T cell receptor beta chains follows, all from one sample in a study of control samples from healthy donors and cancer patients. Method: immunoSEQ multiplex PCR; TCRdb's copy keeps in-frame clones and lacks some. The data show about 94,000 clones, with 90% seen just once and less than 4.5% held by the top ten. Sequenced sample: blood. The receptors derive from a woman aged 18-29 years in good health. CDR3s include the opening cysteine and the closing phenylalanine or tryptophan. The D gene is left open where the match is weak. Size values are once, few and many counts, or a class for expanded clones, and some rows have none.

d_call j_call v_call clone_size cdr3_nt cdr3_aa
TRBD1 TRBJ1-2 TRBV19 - TGTGCCAGTAGGCCCGGGACAGGCTTCGGCTACACCTTC CASRPGTGFGYTF
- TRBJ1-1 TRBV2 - TGTGCCAGCAAGGGGGATTTGAACACTGAAGCTTTCTTT CASKGDLNTEAFF
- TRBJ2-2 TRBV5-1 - TGCGCCAGCAGCTTGAACGGGGAGCTGTTTTTT CASSLNGELFF
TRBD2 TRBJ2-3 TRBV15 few TGTGCCACCAGCAGAGTAGACGTGGGGACTAGGACGCAGTATTTT CATSRVDVGTRTQYF
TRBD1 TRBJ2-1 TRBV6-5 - TGTGCCAGCAGCTCGGACAGGGTGTACAATGAGCAGTTCTTC CASSSDRVYNEQFF
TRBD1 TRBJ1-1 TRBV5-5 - TGTGCCAGCAGCCCTATGGGGACAGAATACACTGAAGCTTTCTTT CASSPMGTEYTEAFF
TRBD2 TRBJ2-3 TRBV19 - TGTGCCAGTAGTCGACTCGGGGGGGAGAGAGATACGCAGTATTTT CASSRLGGERDTQYF
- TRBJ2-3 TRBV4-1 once TGCGCCAGCAGCCAAAAGCTGGGGGAGGGCACAGATACGCAGTATTTT CASSQKLGEGTDTQYF
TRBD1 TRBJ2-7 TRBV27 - TGTGCCGTCGCTCCGGGACAGGATTCCTACGAGCAGTACTTC CAVAPGQDSYEQYF
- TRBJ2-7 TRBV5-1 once TGCGCCAGCAGCGGGGGGAGATACGAGCAGTACTTC CASSGGRYEQYF
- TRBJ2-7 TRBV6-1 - TGTGCCAGCAGTGACAGGCCCGCTTCCTACGAGCAGTACTTC CASSDRPASYEQYF
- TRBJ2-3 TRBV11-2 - TGTGCCAGCAGCAGCTGGACTGGCACAGATACGCAGTATTTT CASSSWTGTDTQYF
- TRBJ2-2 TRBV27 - TGTGCCAGTGAGGGGAGGAACACCGGGGAGCTGTTTTTT CASEGRNTGELFF
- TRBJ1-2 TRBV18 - TGTGCCAGCTCACCAGGAGGGGGAAACTATGGCTACACCTTC CASSPGGGNYGYTF
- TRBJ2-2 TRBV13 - TGTGCCAGCAGCCCAGGACAGAACACCGGGGAGCTGTTTTTT CASSPGQNTGELFF
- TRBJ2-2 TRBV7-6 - TGTGCCAGCAACCCCGAACCGGGACTGATGACCGGGGAGCTGTTTTTT CASNPEPGLMTGELFF
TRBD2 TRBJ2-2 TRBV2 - TGTGCCAGCGGACTAGCGGGGGGTGCGAACACCGGGGAGCTGTTTTTT CASGLAGGANTGELFF
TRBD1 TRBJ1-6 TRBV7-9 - TGTGCCAGCAGCTTAGGGACAGGGGGACCTAATTCACCCCTCCACTTT CASSLGTGGPNSPLHF
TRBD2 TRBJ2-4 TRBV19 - TGTGCCAGTAGTCCCGGGACTAGCGACCAAAACATTCAGTACTTC CASSPGTSDQNIQYF
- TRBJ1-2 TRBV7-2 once TGTGCCAGCAGCTCCCCCCTCGGGCTTACAGGCTACACCTTC CASSSPLGLTGYTF
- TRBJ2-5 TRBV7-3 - TGTGCCAGCAGCCTAGCACAGGGAGAGACCCAGTACTTC CASSLAQGETQYF
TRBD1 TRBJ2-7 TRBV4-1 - TGCGCCAGCAGCCAAGAGGGGACAGGGGGCAGGCCCACGGGCTCCTACGAGCAGTACTTC CASSQEGTGGRPTGSYEQYF
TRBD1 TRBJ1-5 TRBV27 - TGTGCCAGCAGGCCAATCACAGGGGGCGTTAATCAGCCCCAGCATTTT CASRPITGGVNQPQHF
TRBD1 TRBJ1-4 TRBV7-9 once TGTGCCGGGACCCGGGGACAGGGAGATGAAAAACTGTTTTTT CAGTRGQGDEKLFF
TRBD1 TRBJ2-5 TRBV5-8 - TGTGCCAGCAGCCAGGGACAGGGGGCAGGGGAGACCCAGTACTTC CASSQGQGAGETQYF
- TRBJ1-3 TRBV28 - TGTGCCAGCAGTTTGGATAGCCAGGGTACCGGAAACACCATATATTTT CASSLDSQGTGNTIYF
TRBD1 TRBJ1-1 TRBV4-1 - TGCGCCAGCAGCCGTACCGGGACAGGGGGATATAACACTGAAGCTTTCTTT CASSRTGTGGYNTEAFF
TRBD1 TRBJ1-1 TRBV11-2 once TGTGCCAGCAGCTCGTCGGGACAGGGGAGGACTGAAGCTTTCTTT CASSSSGQGRTEAFF
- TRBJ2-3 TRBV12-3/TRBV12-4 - TGTGCCAGCAGTTCCGGACACACAGATACGCAGTATTTT CASSSGHTDTQYF
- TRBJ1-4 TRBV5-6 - TGTGCCAGCAGCTTGGGGGTACCTAATGAAAAACTGTTTTTT CASSLGVPNEKLFF
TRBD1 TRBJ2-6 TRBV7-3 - TGTGCCAGCAGCTTCGGACAGGAGACGTTTACTGGGGCCAACGTCCTGACTTTC CASSFGQETFTGANVLTF
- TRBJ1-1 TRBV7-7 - TGTGCCAGCAGCCAGGGAGGTGGGACTGAAGCTTTCTTT CASSQGGGTEAFF
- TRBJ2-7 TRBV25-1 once TGTGCCAGCAGTGATTCAAGGGGCGAGTACGAGCAGTACTTC CASSDSRGEYEQYF
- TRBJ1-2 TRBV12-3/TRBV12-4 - TGTGCCAGCAGGAACTCAGGGGATTATGGCTACACCTTC CASRNSGDYGYTF
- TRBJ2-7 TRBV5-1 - TGCGCCAGCAGCTTTAGTACCAGTGACGAGCAGTACTTC CASSFSTSDEQYF
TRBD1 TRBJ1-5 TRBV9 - TGTGCCAGCAGCGTAGGTACAGGGGGCAATCAGCCCCAGCATTTT CASSVGTGGNQPQHF
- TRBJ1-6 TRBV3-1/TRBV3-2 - TGTGCCAGCGCTCGAGGGGAATCACCCCTCCACTTT CASARGESPLHF